The 30 T cell receptor beta chains below all came from one sample that was sequenced in a study of blood T cell repertoires in COVID-19. The assay was immunoSEQ multiplex PCR, and TCRdb's table has in-frame clones only and misses some. The sample comprises approximately 280,000 clones, approximately 78% of which are singletons, and less than 5.5% rests with the top ten. What was sequenced was PBMCs or T cells enriched from blood (not recorded which). All receptors derive from a middle-aged man who had been exposed to COVID-19.

The gene calls are TRBV5-1 and TRBJ2-7; a possible D gene is TRBD1 (6 bases). In germline, CDR1 is SGHRS, CDR2 YFSETQ. This CDR3 contains 14 residues. Between the trimmed V and J ends, which lost 1 base and 2 bases, there was a span of 10 bases. The DNA for the CDR3 is TGCGCCAGCAGCTTGTGGGACAAGGCCTACGAGCAGTACTTC. It is translated as CASSLWDKAYEQYF. Supplemented by reference TRBV5-1 and TRBJ2-7, the full variable domain reads KAGVTQTPRYLIKTRGQQVTLSCSPISGHRSVSWYQQTPGQGLQFLFEYFSETQRNKGNFPGRFSGRQFSNSRSEMNVSTLELGDSALYLCASSLWDKAYEQYFGPGTRLTVT.

The chain uses TRBV5-1 and TRBJ2-3, with 12 nucleotides matching TRBD2. Germline V gives CDR1 SGHRS, CDR2 YFSETQ. The CDR3 runs 15 residues. Trimming cost V 6 bases and J 8 bases; bases outside gene matches: 10. CDR3 DNA sequence: TGCGCCAGCACCCCCCTAGCGGGAGGGCCCGGTACGCAGTATTTT. Protein: CASTPLAGGPGTQYF.

This clone appeared once. V usage is TRBV21-1 and J usage is TRBJ1-2; the table's D call of TRBD1 was not tested on the DNA. TRBV21-1 constitutes a pseudogene. The CDR3 is made up of 15 amino acids. CDR3 amino acids: CASSRGGPLNSGYTF. The CDR3 DNA follows: TGTGCCAGCTCAAGGGGTGGGCCCTTGAATAGTGGCTACACCTTC.

The gene calls are TRBV19 and TRBJ2-3; 9 nucleotides align to TRBD2. The V gene end was trimmed by 3 bases and the J gene end by 0 bases; junction bases not matched to a gene: 16. There are 20 residues in the CDR3. Germline V CDR1 and CDR2: LNHDA, SQIVND (reference sequence). The CDR3 here is CASSIGFGREGLLSTDTQYF. CDR3 bases: TGTGCCAGTAGTATCGGGTTCGGGCGGGAGGGCCTTCTTAGCACAGATACGCAGTATTTT.

CDR3 DNA sequence: TGTGCCACCAGCAGAGATGGTGGGGGGTACGAGCAGTACTTC. This gives the protein CATSRDGGGYEQYF. This chain connects TRBV15 to TRBJ2-7; D is possibly TRBD2 (6 bases). The CDR3 is made up of 14 amino acids. Trimming took 0 bases from V and 4 from J, leaving 10 bases between them. Germline V CDR1 and CDR2: LNHNV, YYDKDF (reference sequence).

This clone has only one observation. This chain links TRBV11-2 with TRBJ2-7, with 7 bases identical to TRBD2. Germline V gene data show CDR1 as SGHAT and CDR2 as FQNNGV. The CDR3 consists of 13 residues. The V segment lost 9 bases and the J segment 2 bases; nucleotides outside the gene matches: 7. In DNA, the CDR3 is TGTGCCAGTAAACCAGCGGGGACCTACGAGCAGTACTTC. Its protein product is CASKPAGTYEQYF. The full variable domain, in which reference TRBV11-2 and TRBJ2-7 provide the parts outside the CDR3, is EAGVAQSPRYKIIEKRQSVAFWCNPISGHATLYWYQQILGQGPKLLIQFQNNGVVDDSQLPKDRFSAERLKGVDSTLKIQPAKLEDSAVYLCASKPAGTYEQYFGPGTRLTVT.

CDR3 DNA: TGTGCCTGGAGTGGGGGCGCGAACACCGGGGAGCTGTTTTTT. Its protein is CAWSGGANTGELFF. The rearrangement uses TRBV30 and TRBJ2-2; D might be TRBD1 (5 bases). CDR1 GTSNPN and CDR2 SVGIG come from the germline V gene (reference sequence). Trimming pared 1 base from V and 0 bases from J, leaving 6 bases between. The CDR3 has 14 amino acids.

In this sample, this clone turned up once. The V call is TRBV6-5, the J call TRBJ1-1; no clear D gene. Germline values: CDR1 MNHEY, CDR2 SVGAGI. V gave up 9 bases and J gave up 8 bases, with 25 bases separating them. CDR3 size: 15 residues. CDR3 residues: CASRRYEGGRSEAFF. CDR3 sequence (DNA): TGTGCCAGTAGACGTTACGAAGGTGGCCGGAGCGAAGCTTTCTTT.

This clone was seen a handful of times. This chain connects TRBV6-5 to TRBJ1-1, with 7 bases aligning to TRBD1. This CDR3 contains 13 residues. Germline V CDR1 and CDR2: MNHEY, SVGAGI. V lost 5 bases to trimming and J lost 1 base; unmatched junction nucleotides: 1. The DNA of the CDR3 is TGTGCCAGCAGTCGACAGGGGAACACTGAAGCTTTCTTT. Protein: CASSRQGNTEAFF.

CDR3 nucleotide sequence: TGTGCCAGCAGCTTAGGGGCTAGCGGGAGAGCTCACAATGAGCAGTTCTTC. Its protein is CASSLGASGRAHNEQFF. The rearrangement joins TRBV7-8 to TRBJ2-1, with TRBD2 matching 10 bases. The junction had 8 bases not matched to a gene; V was cut back by 1 base and J by 5 bases. Germline V gene sequence: CDR1 SGHVS, CDR2 FQNEAQ. The CDR3 length is 17 residues. Looking up the rest from reference TRBV7-8 and TRBJ2-1 gives the full variable domain: GAGVSQSPRYKVAKRGQDVALRCDPISGHVSLFWYQQALGQGPEFLTYFQNEAQLDKSGLPSDRFFAERPEGSVSTLKIQRTQQEDSAVYLCASSLGASGRAHNEQFFGPGTRLTVL.

The chain has TRBV15 and TRBJ2-7, with 7 bases identical to TRBD2. Germline V lookup: CDR1 LNHNV, CDR2 YYDKDF (reference sequence). The ends lost 4 bases at V and 6 bases at J; junction bases unmatched: 3. This CDR3 comprises 12 residues. For the CDR3, the DNA is TGTGCCACCAGCACCACTAGCGTCGAGCAGTACTTC. Translation: CATSTTSVEQYF.

This chain uses TRBV11-2 with TRBJ2-1; 8 nucleotides line up with TRBD2. The V gene's germline CDR1 is SGHAT and CDR2 FQNNGV. The CDR3 totals 13 residues. The V and J ends lost 5 bases and 8 bases, in that order; junction bases with no gene match: 5. The CDR3 DNA is TGTGCCAGCAGCATTGGACTAGCCTATGAGCAGTTCTTC. Its protein is CASSIGLAYEQFF.

This clone was detected a few times. The chain combines TRBV3-1 (or the pseudogene TRBV3-2) with TRBJ2-3; unclear D gene. This CDR3 has 15 residues. Germline values: CDR1 LGHDT, CDR2 YNNKEL (reference sequence). V lost 1 base and J 2 bases, leaving 10 bases between the germline ends. In DNA form, the CDR3 reads TGTGCCAGCAGCCAAGGGGCGAGAAACACAGATACGCAGTATTTT. This gives the protein CASSQGARNTDTQYF.

The rearrangement links TRBV5-1 to TRBJ2-1; a weak D match, TRBD1 (5 bases). The germline gives CDR1 SGHRS, CDR2 YFSETQ. This CDR3 region has 15 residues. V lost 3 bases and J 5 bases, leaving 15 bases between the germline ends. CDR3 coding DNA: TGCGCCAGCAGCTCAGGACATTCCCAAAACAATGAGCAGTTCTTC. Protein sequence: CASSSGHSQNNEQFF.

The chain joins TRBV5-1 to TRBJ1-4; D perhaps matches TRBD1 (6 bases). The CDR3 loop spans 17 amino acids. Trimming removed 3 bases at V and 6 bases at J, with 21 bases between. Per germline, CDR1 SGHRS and CDR2 YFSETQ. The CDR3 DNA reads TGCGCCAGCAGCTCAGGGGTGGCCGGACCATCGGATGAAAAACTGTTTTTT. Amino acid sequence: CASSSGVAGPSDEKLFF.

The gene calls are TRBV23-1 and TRBJ2-3; maybe TRBD2 (7 bases). TRBV23-1 qualifies as an ORF whose function is uncertain. V was cut by 4 bases and J by 6 bases, with 35 bases left in between. This CDR3 contains 21 residues. DNA for the CDR3: TGCGCCAGCAGTCTCCGGCACATGGGACTATCGGCCCCTCGGGGGCAGGATACGCAGTATTTT. This encodes CASSLRHMGLSAPRGQDTQYF.

This clone was seen just once. The chain combines TRBV7-9 with TRBJ2-3, with TRBD1 matching over 8 bases. CDR3 length equals 16 residues. The germline CDR1 and CDR2 sequences are SEHNR and FQNEAQ (reference sequence). V shed 4 bases, J shed 0 bases, and the junction held 6 bases outside the gene matches. The CDR3 sequence: CASSSGTGSSTDTQYF. CDR3 sequence (DNA): TGTGCCAGCAGCTCTGGGACAGGTAGTAGCACAGATACGCAGTATTTT.

The chain employs TRBV6-5 and TRBJ1-5; D not certain. The CDR3 length is 15 residues. In germline, CDR1 is MNHEY, CDR2 SVGAGI. Trimming stripped 7 bases from V and 1 base from J, with 14 bases between. The CDR3 spells CASTRTSTSNQPQHF. DNA of the CDR3: TGTGCCAGCACCAGAACTAGCACGAGCAATCAGCCCCAGCATTTT.

The gene calls are TRBV19 and TRBJ1-5; weak D call: TRBD1 (5 bases). The CDR3 covers 13 residues. Germline lookup yields CDR1 LNHDA and CDR2 SQIVND (reference sequence). Trimming stripped 5 bases from V and 7 bases from J, with 12 bases between. This chain's CDR3 is CASSPGVMQPQHF. CDR3 DNA sequence: TGTGCCAGTAGTCCGGGGGTAATGCAGCCCCAGCATTTT.

CDR3 nucleotides: TGTGCCACCAGCAGGCGACAGGACGGCTACACCTTC. It encodes CATSRRQDGYTF. This chain joins TRBV15 and TRBJ1-2, with D possibly matching TRBD1 (6 bases). Trimming pared 3 bases from V and 8 bases from J, leaving 10 bases between. In germline, CDR1 is LNHNV, CDR2 YYDKDF (reference sequence). This CDR3 contains 12 residues.

The V and J genes are TRBV18 and TRBJ1-1, with D perhaps matching TRBD1 (6 bases). Looked up from germline, CDR1 is KGHSH and CDR2 is LQKENI. V shed 3 bases and J shed 5 bases, with 13 bases lying between them. CDR3 length equals 14 residues. This CDR3 is CASSPYRVDTEAFF. The CDR3 DNA is TGTGCCAGCTCACCTTACAGGGTAGATACTGAAGCTTTCTTT.

This clone was seen just once. The J gene is TRBJ2-7, the V gene TRBV5-1; no definite D call. Germline V lookup: CDR1 SGHRS, CDR2 YFSETQ. There are 15 residues in the CDR3. V shed 0 bases and J shed 5 bases, with 15 bases lying between them. CDR3 region: CASSLGQVRINEQYF. The CDR3 DNA follows: TGCGCCAGCAGCTTGGGGCAGGTCCGTATAAACGAGCAGTACTTC.

The chain has TRBV5-6 and TRBJ2-1, with TRBD2 matching 8 bases. CDR3 size: 16 residues. The J segment lost 3 bases and the V segment lost 3 bases, leaving 8 bases of the junction unmatched. Looked up from germline, CDR1 is SGHDT and CDR2 is YYEEEE. In DNA form, the CDR3 reads TGTGCCAGCAGCTGGCGCGCGGGAGGCTTCTACAATGAGCAGTTCTTC. Encoded protein: CASSWRAGGFYNEQFF.

The V and J genes are TRBV7-9 and TRBJ2-7, with a weak D call TRBD2 (5 bases). V was clipped by 5 bases and J by 5 bases, with 19 bases between them. The germline gives CDR1 SEHNR, CDR2 FQNEAQ (reference sequence). This CDR3 region has 15 residues. The CDR3 sequence is CASSIRTRSADEQYF. The CDR3 coding sequence is TGTGCCAGCAGCATCAGGACTCGATCTGCGGACGAGCAGTACTTC.

This chain connects TRBV7-8 to TRBJ1-1, with D perhaps TRBD1 (6 bases). The CDR3 is 13 residues long. Germline CDR1 SGHVS, CDR2 FQNEAQ. V was shortened by 5 bases and J by 2 bases, with 9 bases between the two germline ends. In nucleotides, the CDR3 is TGTGCCAGCAGCCGGACAGTCAACACTGAAGCTTTCTTT. Translating gives CASSRTVNTEAFF.

This clone came up once. The V call is TRBV15, the J call TRBJ2-2, with 9 bases aligning to TRBD2. CDR3 length equals 14 residues. The V gene end was trimmed by 0 bases and the J gene end by 10 bases; junction bases not matched to a gene: 3. Germline CDR1 is LNHNV and CDR2 is YYDKDF (reference sequence). The CDR3 DNA reads TGTGCCACCAGCAGAGAGGTAGCGGGAGTGGAGCTGTTTTTT. Translated: CATSREVAGVELFF.

This chain links TRBV11-2 with TRBJ1-5, with D tentatively TRBD1 (6 bases). Looked up from germline, CDR1 is SGHAT and CDR2 is FQNNGV. CDR3 length equals 15 residues. Trimming took 5 bases from V and 4 from J, leaving 15 bases between them. The CDR3 is CASSASQGLNQPQHF. As DNA, the CDR3 is TGTGCCAGCAGCGCATCACAGGGATTAAATCAGCCCCAGCATTTT.

The chain is built from TRBV7-8 and TRBJ1-5, with D possibly TRBD1 on 5 matching bases. CDR3 length: 16 amino acids. Germline loops: CDR1 SGHVS, CDR2 FQNEAQ. The V end lost 5 bases, the J end lost 3 bases, and 17 bases lay between the germline ends. CDR3 residues: CASSPVRGRVNQPQHF. CDR3 DNA: TGTGCCAGCAGCCCAGTACGAGGCAGGGTCAATCAGCCCCAGCATTTT.

Concerning this clone itself: Other nucleotide sequences from this sample produce the same CDR3. This rearrangement joins TRBV12-3 or TRBV12-4 to TRBJ1-1, with D unclear. The CDR3 totals 13 residues. V shed 0 bases and J shed 0 bases, with 2 bases lying between them. CDR3 coding DNA: TGTGCCAGCAGTTTAGCCATGAACACTGAAGCTTTCTTT. This codes for CASSLAMNTEAFF.

V usage is TRBV7-9 and J usage is TRBJ2-7; D might be TRBD2 (5 bases). The CDR3 loop spans 15 amino acids. CDR1 is SEHNR and CDR2 is FQNEAQ in the germline V gene (reference sequence). Trimming pared 6 bases from V and 2 bases from J, leaving 17 bases between. The CDR3 here is CASSITQSGAYEQYF. CDR3 coding DNA: TGTGCCAGCAGTATTACACAGAGCGGTGCCTACGAGCAGTACTTC.